This TCR beta chain appears in the sequencing data of a study of tumor and adjacent non-tumor tissue in lung cancer. Overall study context: Patients comprised 12 adenocarcinoma, a couple of squamous cell carcinoma and 1 small cell lung cancer. Samples averaged roughly 4.2 million productive TCRbeta reads each.

Study outcomes and limitations: Tumor repertoires had a smaller top 100 clone share than normal lung.

The CDR3 is 13 amino acids. Per germline, CDR1 DFQATT and CDR2 SNEGSKA (reference sequence). Comment on this clonotype: Its target is unknown. The junction differs from germline at one of its ends, possibly a read error.

The library came from three nested PCR rounds adapted from ARM-PCR protocols. TCRdb processed the multiplex PCR reads anew with MiXCR; each CDR3 protein has one entry. In the table there are about 76,000 distinct CDR3 sequences, roughly 80% of which are singletons. This sample's RNA came from whole unsorted tissue. More than 3 cm separated this lung sample from the edge of the tumor. This TCR was recovered from a man aged 55 to 70 with non-small cell lung cancer. Sequenced sample: distant non-tumor lung tissue. The chain joins TRBV20-1 to TRBJ2-7; D gene uncertain. This CDR3 is CSAYAVSSYEHYF. In DNA, the CDR3 is TGCAGTGCGTACGCAGTTAGCTCTTACGAGCACTACTTC.